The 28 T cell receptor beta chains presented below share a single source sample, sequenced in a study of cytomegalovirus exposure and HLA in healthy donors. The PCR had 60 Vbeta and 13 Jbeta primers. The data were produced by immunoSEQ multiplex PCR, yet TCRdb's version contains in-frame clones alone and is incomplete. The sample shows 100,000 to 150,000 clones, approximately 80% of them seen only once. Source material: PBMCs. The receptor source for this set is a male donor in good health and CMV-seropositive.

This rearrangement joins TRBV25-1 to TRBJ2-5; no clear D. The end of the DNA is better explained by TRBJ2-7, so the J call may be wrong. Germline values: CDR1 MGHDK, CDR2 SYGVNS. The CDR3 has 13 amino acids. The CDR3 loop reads CASSEIDSYEQYF. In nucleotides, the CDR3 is TGTGCCAGCAGTGAGATAGATTCCTACGAGCAGTACTTC.

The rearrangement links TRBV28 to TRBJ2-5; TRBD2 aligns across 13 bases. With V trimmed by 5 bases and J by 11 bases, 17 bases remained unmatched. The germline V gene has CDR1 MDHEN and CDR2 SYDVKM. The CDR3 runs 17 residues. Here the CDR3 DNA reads TGTGCCAGCAGTCTATCCGGGACTAGCGGGAAAGTCGGGGAGCAGTACTTC. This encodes CASSLSGTSGKVGEQYF.

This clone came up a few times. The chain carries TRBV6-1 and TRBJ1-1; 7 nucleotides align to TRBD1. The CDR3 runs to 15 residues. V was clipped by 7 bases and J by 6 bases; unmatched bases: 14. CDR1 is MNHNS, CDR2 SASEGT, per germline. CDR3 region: CASNPLSGGSAEAFF. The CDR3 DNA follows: TGTGCCAGCAATCCTTTATCAGGGGGTAGCGCTGAAGCTTTCTTT.

CDR3 amino acids: CASSYPTGLQSPLHF. Here the CDR3 DNA reads TGTGCCAGCAGCTACCCAACAGGGTTACAGTCACCCCTCCACTTT. V is TRBV7-8 and J is TRBJ1-6, with a tentative D call TRBD1 (6 bases). V shed 4 bases and J shed 10 bases, with 17 bases lying between them. The CDR3 has 15 amino acids. Looked up from germline, CDR1 is SGHVS and CDR2 is FQNEAQ.

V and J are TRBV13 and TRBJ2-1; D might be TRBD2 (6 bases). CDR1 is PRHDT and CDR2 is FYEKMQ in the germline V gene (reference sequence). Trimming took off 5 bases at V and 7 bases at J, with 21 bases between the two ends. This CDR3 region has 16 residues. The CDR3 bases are TGTGCCAGCAGCCGCAATTCGGGGGAGGAATGGAATGAGCAGTTCTTC. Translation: CASSRNSGEEWNEQFF.

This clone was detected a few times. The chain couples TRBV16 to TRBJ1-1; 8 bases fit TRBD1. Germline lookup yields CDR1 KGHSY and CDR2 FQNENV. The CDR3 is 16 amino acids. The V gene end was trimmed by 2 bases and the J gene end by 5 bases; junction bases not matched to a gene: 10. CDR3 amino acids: CASSQTINTGGTEAFF. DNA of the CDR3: TGTGCCAGCAGCCAAACAATAAATACAGGGGGAACTGAAGCTTTCTTT.

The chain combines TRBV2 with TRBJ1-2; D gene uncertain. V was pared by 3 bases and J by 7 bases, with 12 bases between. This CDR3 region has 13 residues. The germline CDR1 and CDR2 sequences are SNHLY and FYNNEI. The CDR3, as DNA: TGTGCCAGCAGTGATGAGAGGGTAGGTGGCTACACCTTC. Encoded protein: CASSDERVGGYTF.

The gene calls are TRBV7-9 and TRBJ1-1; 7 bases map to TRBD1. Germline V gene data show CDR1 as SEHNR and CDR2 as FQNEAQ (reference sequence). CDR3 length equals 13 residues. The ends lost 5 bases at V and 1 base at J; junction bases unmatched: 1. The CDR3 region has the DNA TGTGCCAGCAGCCGACAGGGGAACACTGAAGCTTTCTTT. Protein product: CASSRQGNTEAFF.

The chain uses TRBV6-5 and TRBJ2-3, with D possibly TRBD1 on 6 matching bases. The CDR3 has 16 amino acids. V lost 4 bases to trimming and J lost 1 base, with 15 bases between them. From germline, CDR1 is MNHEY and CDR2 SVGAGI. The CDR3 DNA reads TGTGCCAGCAGTTTAGGACAGACCCTCGGCACAGATACGCAGTATTTT. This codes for CASSLGQTLGTDTQYF.

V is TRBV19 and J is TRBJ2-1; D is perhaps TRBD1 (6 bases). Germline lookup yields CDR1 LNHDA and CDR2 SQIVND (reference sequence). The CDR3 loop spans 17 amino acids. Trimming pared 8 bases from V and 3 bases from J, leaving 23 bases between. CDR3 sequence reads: CASDRWGPNGNYNEQFF. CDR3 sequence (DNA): TGTGCCAGTGACAGGTGGGGGCCGAACGGCAACTACAATGAGCAGTTCTTC.

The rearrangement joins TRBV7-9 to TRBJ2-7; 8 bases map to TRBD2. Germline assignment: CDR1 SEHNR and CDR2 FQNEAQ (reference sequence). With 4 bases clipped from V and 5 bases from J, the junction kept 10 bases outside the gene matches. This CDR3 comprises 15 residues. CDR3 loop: CASSSAVGLAHEQYF. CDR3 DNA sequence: TGTGCCAGCAGCTCTGCTGTAGGACTAGCACACGAGCAGTACTTC.

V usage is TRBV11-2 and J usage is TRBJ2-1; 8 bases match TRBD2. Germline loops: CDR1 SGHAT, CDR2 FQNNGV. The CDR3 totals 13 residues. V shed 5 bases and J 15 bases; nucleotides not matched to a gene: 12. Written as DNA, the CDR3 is TGTGCCAGCAGCCTAGCGGGTCCGCCCTGTACGTTCTTC. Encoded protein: CASSLAGPPCTFF.

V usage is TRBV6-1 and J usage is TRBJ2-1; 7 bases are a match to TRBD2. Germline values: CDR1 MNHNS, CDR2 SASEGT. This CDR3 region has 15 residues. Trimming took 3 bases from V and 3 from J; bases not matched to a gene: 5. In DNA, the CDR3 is TGTGCCAGCAGTGATATCCCGGGAGGCTACAATGAGCAGTTCTTC. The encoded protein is CASSDIPGGYNEQFF.

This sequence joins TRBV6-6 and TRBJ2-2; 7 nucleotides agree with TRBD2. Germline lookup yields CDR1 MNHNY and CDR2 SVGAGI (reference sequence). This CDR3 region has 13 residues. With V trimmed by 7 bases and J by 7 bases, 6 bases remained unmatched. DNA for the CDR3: TGTGCCAGCACCCCACGCGGGGGCGGGGAGCTGTTTTTT. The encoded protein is CASTPRGGGELFF.

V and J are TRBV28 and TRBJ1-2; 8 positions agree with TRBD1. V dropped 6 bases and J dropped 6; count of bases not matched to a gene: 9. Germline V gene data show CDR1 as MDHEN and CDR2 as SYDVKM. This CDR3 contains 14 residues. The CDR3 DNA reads TGTGCCAGCAGCCTACCCGACAGGGGAGATGGCTACACCTTC. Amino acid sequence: CASSLPDRGDGYTF.

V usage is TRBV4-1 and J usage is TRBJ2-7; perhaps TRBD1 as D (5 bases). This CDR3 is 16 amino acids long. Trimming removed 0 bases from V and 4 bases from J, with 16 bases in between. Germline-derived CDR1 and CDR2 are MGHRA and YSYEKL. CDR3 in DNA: TGCGCCAGCAGCCAAGATCTGCTCTGGTCAGGGTACGAGCAGTACTTC. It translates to CASSQDLLWSGYEQYF.

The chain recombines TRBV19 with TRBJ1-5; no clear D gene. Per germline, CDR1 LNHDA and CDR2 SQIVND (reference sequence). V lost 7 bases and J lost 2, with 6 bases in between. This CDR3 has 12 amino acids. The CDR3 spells CASKEGNQPQHF. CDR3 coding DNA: TGTGCCAGTAAGGAGGGCAATCAGCCCCAGCATTTT.

This chain's CDR3 is CASSAETYNEKLFF. The CDR3 coding sequence is TGTGCCAGCAGCGCGGAGACCTATAATGAAAAACTGTTTTTT. The chain joins TRBV7-9 to TRBJ1-4; D uncertain. CDR3 length equals 14 residues. The germline V gene encodes CDR1 SEHNR and CDR2 FQNEAQ (reference sequence). V shed 5 bases and J shed 4 bases, with 11 bases lying between them.

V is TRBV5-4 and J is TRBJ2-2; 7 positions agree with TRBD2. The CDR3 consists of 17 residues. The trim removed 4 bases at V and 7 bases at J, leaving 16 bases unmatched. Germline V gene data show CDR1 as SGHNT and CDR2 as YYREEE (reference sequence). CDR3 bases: TGTGCCAGCAGCCCCCGGACTAGTTCCAGGGTAGGCGGGGAGCTGTTTTTT. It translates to CASSPRTSSRVGGELFF.

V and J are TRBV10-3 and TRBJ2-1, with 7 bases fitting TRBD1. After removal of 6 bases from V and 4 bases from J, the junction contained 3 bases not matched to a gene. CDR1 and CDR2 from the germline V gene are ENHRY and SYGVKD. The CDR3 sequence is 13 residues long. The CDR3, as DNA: TGTGCCATCAGGGGACAGACTTACAATGAGCAGTTCTTC. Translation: CAIRGQTYNEQFF.

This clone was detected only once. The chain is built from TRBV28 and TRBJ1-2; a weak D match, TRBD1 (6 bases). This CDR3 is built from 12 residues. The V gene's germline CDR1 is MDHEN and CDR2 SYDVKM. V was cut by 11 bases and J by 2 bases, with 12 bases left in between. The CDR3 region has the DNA TGTGCCGCACTTACAGGGAACTATGGCTACACCTTC. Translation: CAALTGNYGYTF.

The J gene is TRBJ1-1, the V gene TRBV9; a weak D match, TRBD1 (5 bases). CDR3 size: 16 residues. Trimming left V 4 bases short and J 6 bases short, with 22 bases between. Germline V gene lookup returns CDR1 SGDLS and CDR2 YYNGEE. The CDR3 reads CASSQEDSILISEAFF. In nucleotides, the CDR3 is TGTGCCAGCAGCCAGGAAGACAGCATCCTAATTTCTGAAGCTTTCTTT.

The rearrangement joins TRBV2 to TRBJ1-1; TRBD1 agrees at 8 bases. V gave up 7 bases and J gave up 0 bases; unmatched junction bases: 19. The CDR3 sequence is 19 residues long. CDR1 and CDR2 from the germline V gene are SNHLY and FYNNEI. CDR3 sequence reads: CASIYQSKQGVSLNTEAFF. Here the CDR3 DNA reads TGTGCCAGCATATATCAATCAAAACAGGGGGTTTCATTGAACACTGAAGCTTTCTTT.

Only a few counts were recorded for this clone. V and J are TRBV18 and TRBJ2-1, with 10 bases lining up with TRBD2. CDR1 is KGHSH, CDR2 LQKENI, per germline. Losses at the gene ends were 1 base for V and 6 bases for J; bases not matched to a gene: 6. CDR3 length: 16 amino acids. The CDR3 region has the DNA TGTGCCAGCTCACCACTTAGCGGGGGGCCAGGCAATGAGCAGTTCTTC. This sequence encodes CASSPLSGGPGNEQFF. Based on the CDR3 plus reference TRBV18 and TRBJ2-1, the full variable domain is NAGVMQNPRHLVRRRGQEARLRCSPMKGHSHVYWYRQLPEEGLKFMVYLQKENIIDESGMPKERFSAEFPKEGPSILRIQQVVRGDSAAYFCASSPLSGGPGNEQFFGPGTRLTVL.

The CDR3 protein is CASSQVEGGGELFF. The CDR3, as DNA: TGCGCCAGCAGCCAAGTGGAAGGCGGCGGGGAGCTGTTTTTT. This chain links TRBV4-1 with TRBJ2-2; D gene unclear. The CDR3 has 14 residues. Germline CDR1 reads MGHRA; CDR2 reads YSYEKL. V was pared by 1 base and J by 7 bases, with 10 bases between.

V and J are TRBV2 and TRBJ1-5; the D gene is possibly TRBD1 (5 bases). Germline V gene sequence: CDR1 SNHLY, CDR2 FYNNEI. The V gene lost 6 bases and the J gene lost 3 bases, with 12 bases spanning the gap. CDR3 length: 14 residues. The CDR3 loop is CASRKWGDNQPQHF. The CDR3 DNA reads TGTGCCAGCAGGAAGTGGGGGGACAATCAGCCCCAGCATTTT.

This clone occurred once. The CDR3 loop is CASSWSFGKEEAFF. CDR3 DNA: TGTGCCAGCAGTTGGTCCTTCGGGAAGGAAGAAGCTTTCTTT. The V call is TRBV6-5, the J call TRBJ1-1; D gene ambiguous. The germline gives CDR1 MNHEY, CDR2 SVGAGI. This CDR3 spans 14 amino acids. Trimming shortened V by 4 bases and J by 8 bases, and 17 bases separated the two germline ends.

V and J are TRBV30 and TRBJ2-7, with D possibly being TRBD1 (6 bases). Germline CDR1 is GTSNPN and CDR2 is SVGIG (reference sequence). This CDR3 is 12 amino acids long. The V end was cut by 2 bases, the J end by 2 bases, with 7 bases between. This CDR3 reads CAWSRTAYEQYF. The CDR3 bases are TGTGCCTGGAGTAGGACAGCCTACGAGCAGTACTTC.